Sequencing of this T cell receptor (beta chain) was carried out in a study of blood T cell repertoires in COVID-19. The overall study: Sites in the United States, Italy and Spain provided acute and convalescent COVID-19 samples. Sources were T cells, B-cell-depleted T cells, or PBMCs; the material itself was cDNA or gDNA.

In the authors' methods: Using reference gene primer amplification, nucleated cell counts were estimated. Libraries were prepared by immunoSEQ multiplex PCR; TCRdb keeps only in-frame clonotypes and omits some of them. V and J calls and clone size are those listed in that table; D and trimming were worked out from the DNA. The sample lists about 100,000 clones, 70% to 85% occurring once. Per germline, CDR1 KGHSH and CDR2 LQKENI. This CDR3 contains 15 residues. V lost 2 bases, J lost 8 bases, and 15 bases lay in between. The clonotype comes from a man between 65 and 79 years old with active or convalescent COVID-19. The J gene is TRBJ1-4, the V gene TRBV18; perhaps TRBD1 as D (5 bases). Sequencing used peripheral blood. The CDR3 bases are TGTGCCAGCTCACCATGGGGGGAGTCTAGCGAAAAACTGTTTTTT. Translation: CASSPWGESSEKLFF.